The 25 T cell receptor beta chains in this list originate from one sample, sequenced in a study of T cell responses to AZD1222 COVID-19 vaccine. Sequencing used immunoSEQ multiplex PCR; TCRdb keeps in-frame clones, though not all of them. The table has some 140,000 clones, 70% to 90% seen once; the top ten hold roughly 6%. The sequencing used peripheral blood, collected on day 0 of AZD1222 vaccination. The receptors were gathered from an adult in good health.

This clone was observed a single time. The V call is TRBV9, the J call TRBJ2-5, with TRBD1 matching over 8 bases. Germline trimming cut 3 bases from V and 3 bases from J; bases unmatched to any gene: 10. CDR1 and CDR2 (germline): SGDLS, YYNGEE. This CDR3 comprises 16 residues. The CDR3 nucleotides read TGTGCCAGCAGCGCAGTAGTTCAGACAGGGGAAGAGACCCAGTACTTC. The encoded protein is CASSAVVQTGEETQYF.

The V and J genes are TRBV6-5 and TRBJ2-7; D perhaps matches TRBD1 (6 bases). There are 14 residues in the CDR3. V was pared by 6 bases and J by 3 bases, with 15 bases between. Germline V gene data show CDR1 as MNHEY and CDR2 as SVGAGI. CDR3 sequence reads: CASRSGQGIYEQYF. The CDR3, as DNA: TGTGCCAGCAGGTCAGGTCAGGGGATCTACGAGCAGTACTTC.

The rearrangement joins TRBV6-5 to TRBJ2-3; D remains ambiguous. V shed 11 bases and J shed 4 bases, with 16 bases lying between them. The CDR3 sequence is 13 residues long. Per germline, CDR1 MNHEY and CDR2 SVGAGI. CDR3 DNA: TGTGCCTTAGCAAGAGGAAACTCAGATACGCAGTATTTT. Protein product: CALARGNSDTQYF.

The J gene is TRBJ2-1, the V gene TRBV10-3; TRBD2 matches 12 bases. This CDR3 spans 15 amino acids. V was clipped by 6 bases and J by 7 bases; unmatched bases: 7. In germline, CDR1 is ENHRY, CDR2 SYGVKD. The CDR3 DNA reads TGTGCCATCAGCGGTACTAGCGGGAGGCAAAATGAGCAGTTCTTC. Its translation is CAISGTSGRQNEQFF.

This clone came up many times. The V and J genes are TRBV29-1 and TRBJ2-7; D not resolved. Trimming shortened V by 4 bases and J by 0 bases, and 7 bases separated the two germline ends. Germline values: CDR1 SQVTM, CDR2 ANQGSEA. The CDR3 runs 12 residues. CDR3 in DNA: TGCAGCGTTGGCGGATCCTCCTACGAGCAGTACTTC. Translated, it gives CSVGGSSYEQYF.

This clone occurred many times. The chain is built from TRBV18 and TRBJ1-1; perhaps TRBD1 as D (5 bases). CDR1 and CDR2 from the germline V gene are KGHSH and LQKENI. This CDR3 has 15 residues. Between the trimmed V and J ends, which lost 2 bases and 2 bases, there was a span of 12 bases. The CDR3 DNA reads TGTGCCAGCTCACCAAGCCGACAGTCCAACACTGAAGCTTTCTTT. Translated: CASSPSRQSNTEAFF.

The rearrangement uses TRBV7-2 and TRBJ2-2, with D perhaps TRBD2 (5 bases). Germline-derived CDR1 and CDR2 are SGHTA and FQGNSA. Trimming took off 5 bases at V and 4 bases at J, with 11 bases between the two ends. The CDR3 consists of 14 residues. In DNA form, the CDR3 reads TGTGCCAGCAGCCCCGGACTCACCACCGGGGAGCTGTTTTTT. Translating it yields CASSPGLTTGELFF.

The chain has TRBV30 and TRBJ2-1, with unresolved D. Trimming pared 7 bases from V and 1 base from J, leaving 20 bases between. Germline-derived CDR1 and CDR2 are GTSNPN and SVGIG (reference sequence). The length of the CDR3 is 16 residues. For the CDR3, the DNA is TGTGCCTCTCCCGGACGAAGGGCCGGGTCCTACAATGAGCAGTTCTTC. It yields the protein CASPGRRAGSYNEQFF. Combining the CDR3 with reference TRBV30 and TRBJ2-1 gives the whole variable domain SQTIHQWPATLVQPVGSPLSLECTVEGTSNPNLYWYRQAAGRGLQLLFYSVGIGQISSEVPQNLSASRPQDRQFILSSKKLLLSDSGFYLCASPGRRAGSYNEQFFGPGTRLTVL.

The CDR3 loop reads CASSPWGGERNYGYTF. CDR3 nucleotide sequence: TGTGCCAGTAGCCCATGGGGGGGGGAGAGGAACTATGGCTACACCTTC. V is TRBV19 and J is TRBJ1-2, with D possibly TRBD1 on 5 matching bases. Trimming took off 6 bases at V and 2 bases at J, with 19 bases between the two ends. CDR3 length: 16 residues. In germline, CDR1 is LNHDA, CDR2 SQIVND (reference sequence).

The CDR3 DNA reads TGTGCCAGCAGTGAAGCGTTGGGGACAGCCGTGAGGCCCCAGCATTTT. This sequence encodes CASSEALGTAVRPQHF. The chain is built from TRBV6-1 and TRBJ1-5, with 7 positions matching TRBD1. CDR3 size: 16 residues. Germline V gene sequence: CDR1 MNHNS, CDR2 SASEGT. V gave up 0 bases and J gave up 9 bases; unmatched junction bases: 11.

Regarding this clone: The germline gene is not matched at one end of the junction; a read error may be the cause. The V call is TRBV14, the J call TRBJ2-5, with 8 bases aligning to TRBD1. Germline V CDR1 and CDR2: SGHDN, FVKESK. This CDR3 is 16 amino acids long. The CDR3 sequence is CASSPQGAPRQGTQYF. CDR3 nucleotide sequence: TGTGCCAGCAGCCCGCAGGGGGCCCCTAGGCAAGGGACCCAGTACTTC.

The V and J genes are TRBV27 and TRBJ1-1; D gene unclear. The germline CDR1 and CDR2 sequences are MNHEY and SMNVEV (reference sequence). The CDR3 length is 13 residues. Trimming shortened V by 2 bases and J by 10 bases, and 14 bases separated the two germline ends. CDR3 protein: CASSLSPLYGAFF. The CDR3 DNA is TGTGCCAGCAGTTTAAGTCCCCTCTACGGAGCTTTCTTT.

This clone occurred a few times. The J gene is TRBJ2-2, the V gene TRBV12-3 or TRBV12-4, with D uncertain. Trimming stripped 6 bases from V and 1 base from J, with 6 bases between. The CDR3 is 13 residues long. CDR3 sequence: CASRLRNTGELFF. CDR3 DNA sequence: TGTGCCAGCAGACTCAGGAACACCGGGGAGCTGTTTTTT.

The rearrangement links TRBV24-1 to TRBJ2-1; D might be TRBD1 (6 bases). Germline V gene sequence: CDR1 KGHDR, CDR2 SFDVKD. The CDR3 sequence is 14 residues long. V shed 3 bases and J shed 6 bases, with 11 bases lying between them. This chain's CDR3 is CATSDQGPINEQFF. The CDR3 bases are TGTGCCACCAGTGATCAGGGGCCTATCAATGAGCAGTTCTTC.

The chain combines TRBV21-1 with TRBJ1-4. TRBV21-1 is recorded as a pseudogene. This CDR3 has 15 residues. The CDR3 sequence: CASNLERAPQEKLFF. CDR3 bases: TGTGCCAGCAACCTAGAGAGGGCCCCGCAAGAAAAACTGTTTTTT.

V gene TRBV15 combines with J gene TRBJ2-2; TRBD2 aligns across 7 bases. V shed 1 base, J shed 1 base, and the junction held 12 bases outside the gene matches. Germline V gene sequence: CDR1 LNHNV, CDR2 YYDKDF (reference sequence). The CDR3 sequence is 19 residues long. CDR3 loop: CATSRGLPGGRLNTGELFF. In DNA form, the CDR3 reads TGTGCCACCAGCAGAGGTCTTCCGGGGGGACGTTTGAACACCGGGGAGCTGTTTTTT.

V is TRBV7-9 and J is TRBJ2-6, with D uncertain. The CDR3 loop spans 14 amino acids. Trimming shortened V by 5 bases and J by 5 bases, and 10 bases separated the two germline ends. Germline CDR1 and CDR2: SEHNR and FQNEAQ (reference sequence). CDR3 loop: CASSPPVRANVLTF. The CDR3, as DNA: TGTGCCAGCAGCCCACCGGTGAGGGCCAACGTCCTGACTTTC.

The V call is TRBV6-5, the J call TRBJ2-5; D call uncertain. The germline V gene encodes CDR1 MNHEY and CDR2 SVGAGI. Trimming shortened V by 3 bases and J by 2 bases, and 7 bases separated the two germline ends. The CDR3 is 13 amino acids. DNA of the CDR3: TGTGCCAGCAGTTATAATAATCAAGAGACCCAGTACTTC. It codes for CASSYNNQETQYF.

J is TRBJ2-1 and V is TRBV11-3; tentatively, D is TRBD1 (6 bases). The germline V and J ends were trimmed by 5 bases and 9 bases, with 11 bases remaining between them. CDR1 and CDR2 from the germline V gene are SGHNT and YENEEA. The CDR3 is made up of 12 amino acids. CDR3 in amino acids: CASSPQGGEQFF. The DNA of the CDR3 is TGTGCCAGCAGCCCACAGGGTGGTGAGCAGTTCTTC.

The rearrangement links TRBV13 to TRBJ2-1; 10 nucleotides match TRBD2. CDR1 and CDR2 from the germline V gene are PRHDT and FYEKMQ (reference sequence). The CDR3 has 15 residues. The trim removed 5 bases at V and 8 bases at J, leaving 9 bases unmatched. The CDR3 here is CASSAPGTSDDEQFF. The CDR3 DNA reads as TGTGCCAGCAGCGCTCCTGGGACTAGCGACGATGAGCAGTTCTTC.

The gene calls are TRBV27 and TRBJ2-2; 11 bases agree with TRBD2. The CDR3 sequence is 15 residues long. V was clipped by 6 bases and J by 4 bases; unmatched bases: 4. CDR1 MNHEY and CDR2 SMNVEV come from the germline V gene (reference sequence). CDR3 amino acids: CASRLAGGSTGELFF. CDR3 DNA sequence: TGTGCCAGCAGGCTAGCGGGAGGCTCCACCGGGGAGCTGTTTTTT.

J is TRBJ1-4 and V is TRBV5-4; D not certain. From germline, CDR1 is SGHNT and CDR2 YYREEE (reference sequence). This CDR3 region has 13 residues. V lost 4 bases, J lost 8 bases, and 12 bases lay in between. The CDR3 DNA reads TGTGCCAGCAGCCGCCGGTCGGGGGAAAAACTGTTTTTT. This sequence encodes CASSRRSGEKLFF.

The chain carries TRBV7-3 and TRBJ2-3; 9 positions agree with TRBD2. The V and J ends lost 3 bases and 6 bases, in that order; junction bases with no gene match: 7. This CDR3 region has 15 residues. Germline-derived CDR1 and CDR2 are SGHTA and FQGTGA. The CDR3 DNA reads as TGTGCCAGCAGCTTGGCGGGGGGGCGTATGGATACGCAGTATTTT. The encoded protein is CASSLAGGRMDTQYF.

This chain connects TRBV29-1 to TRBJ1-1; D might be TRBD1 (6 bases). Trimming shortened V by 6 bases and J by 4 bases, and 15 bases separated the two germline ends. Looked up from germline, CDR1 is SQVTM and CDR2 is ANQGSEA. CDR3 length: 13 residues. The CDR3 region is CSVATGLSTEAFF. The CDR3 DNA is TGCAGCGTCGCCACAGGGTTAAGCACTGAAGCTTTCTTT.

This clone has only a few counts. CDR3 loop: CASSLVEGYQPQHF. The CDR3 DNA reads as TGTGCCAGCAGTTTAGTTGAGGGCTATCAGCCCCAGCATTTT. The rearrangement uses TRBV28 and TRBJ1-5, with D uncertain. CDR1 is MDHEN, CDR2 SYDVKM, per germline. The CDR3 has 14 amino acids. Trimming shortened V by 2 bases and J by 5 bases, and 10 bases separated the two germline ends.